This TCR beta chain stems from a study of T cells after yellow fever vaccination. Study-wide background: Libraries from low-cell-number fractions were prepared with the SMART-Seq v4 Ultra Low Input RNA kit.

Study-level results: The secondary response showed a weaker magnitude and a faster peak, day 5 versus 15. A small share of clonotypes appeared in both CD4 and CD8 compartments. High-abundance clonotypes from the bulk population could contaminate FACS-sorted repertoires.

TCRdb recomputed calls from the 5' RACE reads with MiXCR, one row per CDR3 protein. The repertoire holds some 560,000 distinct CDR3 sequences, with around 17% as singletons. The CDR3 covers 14 residues. A note on this clonotype: What it recognizes is unknown.

The sequences come from PBMCs, collected 5 to 6 days after the first yellow fever vaccination. The receptor was derived from a man younger than 35 who received the YFV17D yellow fever vaccine. The chain couples TRBV21-1 to TRBJ1-2; TRBD1 reflects the table's D call only, with no check against the DNA. TRBV21-1 is a recognized pseudogene. CDR3 loop: CASSKEGEKLSYTF. In DNA, the CDR3 is TGTGCCAGCAGCAAGGAAGGGGAGAAGCTTAGCTACACCTTC.